Listed here are 30 T cell receptor beta chains from one sample, sequenced in a study of control samples from healthy donors and cancer patients. Using immunoSEQ multiplex PCR, the repertoire was profiled, and TCRdb retains in-frame clones only, with some absent. The sample lists tens of thousands of clones, about 88% seen once, with about 1.3% in the top ten. The sample consisted of blood. The receptor source for this set is a woman aged 50 to 60 in good health.

The gene calls are TRBV2 and TRBJ2-5; no reliable D call. Trimming took 3 bases from V and 5 from J, leaving 4 bases between them. The CDR3 runs to 11 residues. In germline, CDR1 is SNHLY, CDR2 FYNNEI. DNA for the CDR3: TGTGCCAGCAGTGACCGGGAGACCCAGTACTTC. It yields the protein CASSDRETQYF.

This clone occurred a few times. The gene calls are TRBV19 and TRBJ2-3; perhaps TRBD2 as D (6 bases). Between the trimmed V and J ends, which lost 4 bases and 0 bases, there was a span of 11 bases. Germline lookup yields CDR1 LNHDA and CDR2 SQIVND (reference sequence). The CDR3 is made up of 15 amino acids. In nucleotides, the CDR3 is TGTGCCAGTAGTACCCGGGGGAGGAGCACAGATACGCAGTATTTT. It codes for CASSTRGRSTDTQYF.

This chain connects TRBV3-1 (or the pseudogene TRBV3-2) to TRBJ2-7; D is uncertain. The CDR3 runs to 14 residues. Germline V lookup: CDR1 LGHDT, CDR2 YNNKEL (reference sequence). V shed 0 bases and J shed 1 base, with 7 bases lying between them. The CDR3 region has the DNA TGTGCCAGCAGCCAAGACCTTAATTCCTACGAGCAGTACTTC. This sequence encodes CASSQDLNSYEQYF.

The chain is built from TRBV28 and TRBJ1-1; 7 positions agree with TRBD1. Trimming took 5 bases from V and 1 from J; bases not matched to a gene: 7. This CDR3 spans 15 amino acids. The germline V gene encodes CDR1 MDHEN and CDR2 SYDVKM. The CDR3 here is CASSPPTGANTEAFF. The DNA for the CDR3 is TGTGCCAGCAGTCCTCCAACAGGGGCGAACACTGAAGCTTTCTTT.

V is TRBV19 and J is TRBJ1-2, with 7 nucleotides matching TRBD1. The CDR3 covers 15 residues. Germline V gene lookup returns CDR1 LNHDA and CDR2 SQIVND (reference sequence). V dropped 4 bases and J dropped 1; count of bases not matched to a gene: 6. CDR3 nucleotide sequence: TGTGCCAGTAGTACTCGGACAGGCCTTAACTATGGCTACACCTTC. The encoded protein is CASSTRTGLNYGYTF.

The chain is built from TRBV18 and TRBJ1-1, with a weak D call TRBD1 (5 bases). The V gene's germline CDR1 is KGHSH and CDR2 LQKENI. V lost 2 bases to trimming and J lost 5 bases, with 15 bases between them. This CDR3 contains 15 residues. The CDR3 nucleotides read TGTGCCAGCTCACCAGGGGGAGGATCGACGACTGAAGCTTTCTTT. The encoded protein is CASSPGGGSTTEAFF.

This chain links TRBV18 with TRBJ1-6; tentative D call: TRBD1 (6 bases). Deletions cut 1 base from V and 7 bases from J, with 8 bases between. This CDR3 region has 14 residues. Germline V gene sequence: CDR1 KGHSH, CDR2 LQKENI. CDR3 sequence reads: CASSPQGENSPLHF. CDR3 sequence (DNA): TGTGCCAGCTCACCACAGGGGGAAAATTCACCCCTCCACTTT.

The chain carries TRBV6-5 and TRBJ1-6; D not certain. Germline V gives CDR1 MNHEY, CDR2 SVGAGI. Trimming shortened V by 5 bases and J by 8 bases, and 16 bases separated the two germline ends. The CDR3 extends over 15 amino acids. DNA for the CDR3: TGTGCCAGCAGTCCCGCCATAAAGGGTTATTCACCCCTCCACTTT. As protein: CASSPAIKGYSPLHF.

This chain connects TRBV27 to TRBJ1-5; a weak D match, TRBD1 (5 bases). Between the trimmed V and J ends, which lost 2 bases and 4 bases, there was a span of 6 bases. CDR3 length equals 13 residues. The germline CDR1 and CDR2 sequences are MNHEY and SMNVEV (reference sequence). The CDR3 spells CASSLKGNQPQHF. CDR3 bases: TGTGCCAGCAGTTTAAAGGGGAATCAGCCCCAGCATTTT.

This sequence joins TRBV7-7 and TRBJ1-2, with 10 bases matching TRBD1. The V gene's germline CDR1 is SSHAT and CDR2 FNYEAQ (reference sequence). Trimming at V came to 5 bases and at J to 3 bases, leaving 15 bases not matched to a gene. This CDR3 comprises 18 residues. CDR3: CASSTYGTGVAPHYGYTF. The CDR3 nucleotides are TGTGCCAGCAGCACCTACGGGACAGGGGTAGCCCCCCACTATGGCTACACCTTC.

This chain uses TRBV18 with TRBJ2-3; no reliable D call. The CDR3 contains 15 residues. Trimming left V 2 bases short and J 4 bases short, with 13 bases between. In germline, CDR1 is KGHSH, CDR2 LQKENI. The CDR3 protein is CASSPGNILADTQYF. In DNA, the CDR3 is TGTGCCAGCTCACCAGGTAATATCCTCGCAGATACGCAGTATTTT.

This clone was picked up one time. This chain uses TRBV6-1 with TRBJ1-5; the D gene is possibly TRBD1 (5 bases). The CDR3 has 13 amino acids. Trimming stripped 3 bases from V and 5 bases from J, with 8 bases between. Germline V lookup: CDR1 MNHNS, CDR2 SASEGT. The CDR3: CASSDRVYQPQHF. CDR3 DNA sequence: TGTGCCAGCAGTGACAGGGTATATCAGCCCCAGCATTTT.

CDR3 DNA: TGTGCCAGCAGCCAATTACAGGGCCCTGGGGCCAACGTCCTGACTTTC. Translating gives CASSQLQGPGANVLTF. V and J are TRBV14 and TRBJ2-6; possible D gene TRBD1, 6 bases. This CDR3 is 16 amino acids long. CDR1 and CDR2 (germline): SGHDN, FVKESK. V was pared by 2 bases and J by 2 bases, with 10 bases between.

The V gene is TRBV20-1, the J gene TRBJ2-3, with D possibly matching TRBD1 (5 bases). Per the germline V gene, CDR1 is DFQATT and CDR2 is SNEGSKA (reference sequence). V was pared by 3 bases and J by 4 bases, with 8 bases between. The CDR3 sequence is 12 residues long. The CDR3, as DNA: TGCAGTGCTAGTCAAGGGGCAGATACGCAGTATTTT. It translates to CSASQGADTQYF.

This clone was found once. The chain links TRBV7-9 to TRBJ1-4; D is perhaps TRBD1 (5 bases). V dropped 1 base and J dropped 4 bases, with 10 bases sitting between them. There are 15 residues in the CDR3. CDR1 SEHNR and CDR2 FQNEAQ come from the germline V gene (reference sequence). The CDR3 DNA follows: TGTGCCAGCAGCTTAGGGGGGGTCGGTAATGAAAAACTGTTTTTT. Translated, it gives CASSLGGVGNEKLFF. Looking up the rest from reference TRBV7-9 and TRBJ1-4 gives the full variable domain: DTGVSQNPRHKITKRGQNVTFRCDPISEHNRLYWYRQTLGQGPEFLTYFQNEAQLEKSRLLSDRFSAERPKGSFSTLEIQRTEQGDSAMYLCASSLGGVGNEKLFFGSGTQLSVL.

The V gene is TRBV29-1, the J gene TRBJ1-2; TRBD1 agrees at 8 bases. The CDR3 totals 11 residues. Germline CDR1 SQVTM, CDR2 ANQGSEA. The ends lost 6 bases at V and 7 bases at J; junction bases unmatched: 4. As DNA, the CDR3 is TGCAGCGTCGGACAGGGTGGTGGCTACACCTTC. Its protein is CSVGQGGGYTF. The full variable domain, rest sourced from reference TRBV29-1 and TRBJ1-2, is SAVISQKPSRDICQRGTSLTIQCQVDSQVTMMFWYRQQPGQSLTLIATANQGSEATYESGFVIDKFPISRPNLTFSTLTVSNMSPEDSSIYLCSVGQGGGYTFGSGTRLTVV.

This sequence joins TRBV5-5 and TRBJ2-7, with 10 bases identical to TRBD2. Germline lookup yields CDR1 SGHKS and CDR2 YYEKEE (reference sequence). CDR3 length: 15 residues. V lost 1 base and J lost 6; bases outside the gene matches: 7. The DNA for the CDR3 is TGTGCCAGCAGCTTGTGGCTAGCGGGAGAGAGCGAGCAGTACTTC. It codes for CASSLWLAGESEQYF.

The table lists this clone with a count of one. The chain recombines TRBV6-4 with TRBJ2-4; D is ambiguous. Germline loops: CDR1 MRHNA, CDR2 SNTAGT. The CDR3 has 14 residues. V lost 10 bases and J 6 bases, leaving 19 bases between the germline ends. Here the CDR3 reads CATATSPTGNIQYF. CDR3 coding DNA: TGTGCCACCGCGACCAGCCCCACGGGAAACATTCAGTACTTC.

This chain uses TRBV2 with TRBJ2-5, with 14 bases matching TRBD2. This CDR3 has 16 amino acids. Germline-derived CDR1 and CDR2 are SNHLY and FYNNEI. V lost 3 bases to trimming and J lost 6 bases; unmatched junction nucleotides: 6. The CDR3 reads CASSDGLAGGGKTQYF. The CDR3 nucleotides read TGTGCCAGCAGTGATGGACTAGCGGGAGGTGGCAAGACCCAGTACTTC. Supplemented by reference TRBV2 and TRBJ2-5, the full variable domain reads EPEVTQTPSHQVTQMGQEVILRCVPISNHLYFYWYRQILGQKVEFLVSFYNNEISEKSEIFDDQFSVERPDGSNFTLKIRSTKLEDSAMYFCASSDGLAGGGKTQYFGPGTRLLVL.

V usage is TRBV18 and J usage is TRBJ2-7, with TRBD2 matching 13 bases. The CDR3 contains 15 residues. Germline V gene sequence: CDR1 KGHSH, CDR2 LQKENI. With 4 bases clipped from V and 7 bases from J, the junction kept 7 bases outside the gene matches. The CDR3: CASSLTSGRSGEQYF. The CDR3 bases are TGTGCCAGCTCACTGACTAGCGGGAGGTCGGGGGAGCAGTACTTC.

The rearrangement links TRBV2 to TRBJ1-2; D is perhaps TRBD1 (6 bases). Germline values: CDR1 SNHLY, CDR2 FYNNEI. V was clipped by 6 bases and J by 7 bases, with 18 bases between them. CDR3 length: 14 amino acids. The CDR3 DNA follows: TGTGCCAGCAGAACAGGGATGGGTTCGTCTGGCTACACCTTC. This encodes CASRTGMGSSGYTF.

This clone was picked up one time. The chain links TRBV3-1 (or the pseudogene TRBV3-2) to TRBJ2-7; 8 positions agree with TRBD2. The V and J ends lost 1 base and 7 bases, in that order; junction bases with no gene match: 9. Germline lookup yields CDR1 LGHDT and CDR2 YNNKEL (reference sequence). This CDR3 has 15 amino acids. Written as DNA, the CDR3 is TGTGCCAGCAGCCAAGGGGTAGCGGGGTCTGGAGAGCAGTACTTC. It specifies CASSQGVAGSGEQYF.

This sequence joins TRBV7-9 and TRBJ2-7; the match to TRBD1 covers 10 bases. This CDR3 has 15 residues. The germline gives CDR1 SEHNR, CDR2 FQNEAQ (reference sequence). V trimming: 4 bases; J trimming: 2 bases; junction bases outside the gene matches: 5. CDR3 DNA sequence: TGTGCCAGCAGCTGGGACAGGGGCTTCGCCTACGAGCAGTACTTC. It codes for CASSWDRGFAYEQYF.

This sequence joins TRBV29-1 and TRBJ2-7; tentatively, D is TRBD2 (5 bases). V lost 4 bases and J 6 bases, leaving 13 bases between the germline ends. CDR1 SQVTM and CDR2 ANQGSEA come from the germline V gene. The length of the CDR3 is 12 residues. The CDR3 loop is CSVVVGELEQYF. The CDR3 bases are TGCAGCGTTGTTGTGGGAGAGCTCGAGCAGTACTTC.

The table lists this clone with a count of one. V gene TRBV9 combines with J gene TRBJ1-5; the D is unclear. This CDR3 region has 15 residues. V lost 4 bases and J 0 bases, leaving 11 bases between the germline ends. Germline V CDR1 and CDR2: SGDLS, YYNGEE. In DNA form, the CDR3 reads TGTGCCAGCAGCCCCCGCGGGGATAGCAATCAGCCCCAGCATTTT. This codes for CASSPRGDSNQPQHF.

The V call is TRBV7-9, the J call TRBJ2-1; 8 bases align to TRBD2. J lost 2 bases, V lost 0 bases, and 12 bases had no gene match. Germline CDR1 is SEHNR and CDR2 is FQNEAQ (reference sequence). The CDR3 extends over 19 amino acids. The CDR3 coding sequence is TGTGCCAGCAGCTTAGCGTCGGGTACCGGACTAGCCGCCTACAATGAGCAGTTCTTC. Translating gives CASSLASGTGLAAYNEQFF.

V is TRBV7-9 and J is TRBJ1-1; tentatively, D is TRBD1 (6 bases). Germline-derived CDR1 and CDR2 are SEHNR and FQNEAQ (reference sequence). The CDR3 is 15 amino acids. V lost 4 bases, J lost 1 base, and 13 bases lay in between. CDR3: CASSWAGDWNTEAFF. CDR3 in DNA: TGTGCCAGCAGCTGGGCAGGGGACTGGAACACTGAAGCTTTCTTT.

The chain carries TRBV10-2 and TRBJ1-3, with TRBD1 identical over 11 bases. With V trimmed by 6 bases and J by 0 bases, 1 base remained unmatched. Germline V gives CDR1 WSHSY, CDR2 SAAADI. CDR3 size: 15 residues. The CDR3 bases are TGCGCCAGCAGGGGACAGGGGGTCTCTGGAAACACCATATATTTT. It encodes CASRGQGVSGNTIYF.

The rearrangement links TRBV4-2 to TRBJ1-2, with 9 bases fitting TRBD1. CDR3 size: 15 residues. CDR1 LGHNA and CDR2 YNFKEQ come from the germline V gene. V shed 5 bases, J shed 6 bases, and the junction held 10 bases outside the gene matches. The DNA for the CDR3 is TGTGCCAGCAGCGCCCGGGACAGGGAGATCCATGGCTACACCTTC. It specifies CASSARDREIHGYTF.

The chain has TRBV5-5 and TRBJ1-6; D is undetermined. Trimming removed 2 bases at V and 7 bases at J, with 13 bases between. This CDR3 region has 15 residues. CDR1 is SGHKS and CDR2 is YYEKEE in the germline V gene (reference sequence). The CDR3 loop is CASSFVGQANSPLHF. CDR3 DNA sequence: TGTGCCAGCAGCTTTGTAGGGCAGGCAAATTCACCCCTCCACTTT.